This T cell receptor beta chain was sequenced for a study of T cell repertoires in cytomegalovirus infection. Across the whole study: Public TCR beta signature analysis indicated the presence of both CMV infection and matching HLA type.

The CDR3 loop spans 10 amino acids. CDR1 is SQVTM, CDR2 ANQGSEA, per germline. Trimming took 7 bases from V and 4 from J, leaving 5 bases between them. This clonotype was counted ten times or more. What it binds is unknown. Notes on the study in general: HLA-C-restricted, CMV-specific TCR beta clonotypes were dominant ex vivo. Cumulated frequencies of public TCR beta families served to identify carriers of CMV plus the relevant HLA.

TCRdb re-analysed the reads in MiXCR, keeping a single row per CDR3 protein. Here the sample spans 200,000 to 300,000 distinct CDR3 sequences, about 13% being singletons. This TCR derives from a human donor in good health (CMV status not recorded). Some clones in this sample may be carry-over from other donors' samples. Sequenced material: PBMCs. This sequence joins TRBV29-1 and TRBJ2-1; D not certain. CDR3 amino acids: CSAAYNEQFF. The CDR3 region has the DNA TGCAGCGCGGCGTACAATGAGCAGTTCTTC.